This TCR beta chain comes out of a study of blood T cell repertoires in COVID-19. Study as a whole: Samples came from the United States, Italy and Spain, spanning acute and convalescent COVID-19. From T cells, B-cell-depleted T cells, or PBMCs came the material, which was cDNA or gDNA.

Original processing notes: Quantification of nucleated cells was approximated via reference gene primer amplification. The assay was immunoSEQ multiplex PCR, and TCRdb's table has in-frame clones only and misses some. The V and J calls and clone size come from that table; D and trimming were worked out from the DNA. The sample contains fewer than 250,000 clones, about four fifths of which appear only once. The V and J ends lost 6 bases and 2 bases respectively, with 7 bases between them. The length of the CDR3 is 11 residues. The germline CDR1 and CDR2 sequences are DFQATT and SNEGSKA (reference sequence).

This clonotype was sampled from a middle-aged woman with acute or convalescent COVID-19. The chain carries TRBV20-1 and TRBJ1-2, with no clear D. The sequenced sample consisted of peripheral blood. As DNA, the CDR3 is TGCAGTGCCGGGATAAACTATGGCTACACCTTC. Protein sequence: CSAGINYGYTF.